This T cell receptor beta chain was profiled in a study of graft-versus-host responses after intestinal transplantation. Looking at the study overall: Transplant recipients had multivisceral, liver-intestinal, or isolated intestinal grafts. Study-level results: Ileal or blood samples showed some GvH clones first, and such clones were also found in recipient marrow. The study found high graft-versus-host to host-versus-graft clonal ratios in allografts of patients with graft-donor T cell macrochimerism.

Repertoires were generated with immunoSEQ multiplex PCR, while TCRdb's copy carries only in-frame clones and drops some. This repertoire shows roughly 100,000 clones, roughly 84% found once; its top ten account for approximately 0.97%. A remark on this clone: Its antigen is not known.

The CDR3 totals 11 residues. Trimming removed 4 bases from V and 13 bases from J; junction bases left unmatched: 7. Looked up from germline, CDR1 is DFQATT and CDR2 is SNEGSKA (reference sequence). The input for sequencing was unstimulated CD4+ T cells sorted from spleen or lymph node cells, taken before intestinal transplant. The receptor's source is a human donor who received an intestinal transplant. The chain combines TRBV20-1 with TRBJ2-5; 9 nucleotides match TRBD1. The CDR3 DNA follows: TGCAGTGCTACCCCCGGGACAGGGATGTACTTC. Translation: CSATPGTGMYF.